This T cell receptor beta chain originates from a study of blood T cell repertoires in COVID-19 (dated by TCRdb to the early 2020s). With regard to the full study: Samples from collaborators originated in the United States, Italy and Spain and spanned both the acute and convalescent phases of COVID-19. HLA class I and class II types, where available, came from metadata supplied by the sample provider rather than from assay-based typing. The dataset comprised deeply sampled blood TCRbeta repertoires from subjects exposed to, actively infected with, or recovered from COVID-19. The samples were drawn from two sources: the first 160 participants of the ongoing ImmuneRACE study, and fewer than 1,500 subjects contributed by 6 global collaborators. Sample metadata almost always included a de-identified subject ID, COVID-19 status, age in years and sex. The prospective study material was composed of cDNA or gDNA derived from T cells, B-cell-depleted T cells, or PBMCs. The repertoires were made available in a free public database intended to serve as a resource for research on the immune response to SARS-CoV-2.

TCRbeta CDR3 regions were amplified from genomic DNA by means of the immunoSEQ Assay, a bias-controlled multiplex PCR. The published analysis was carried out like this. Within the assay, amplification of reference gene primers was used to estimate how many nucleated cells each sample contained. To quantify the absolute abundance of each unique TCRbeta CDR3 rearrangement, sequence reads were collapsed and filtered. For each sample, productive Simpson clonality was calculated as the square root of Simpson's diversity index over productive rearrangements. Entries here come from immuneACCESS through TCRdb and include only in-frame sequences with V and J called. Some clones fail to appear in such tables; in the studies checked, an unresolved V gene covers under half of the shortfall, and the cause of the remainder is unknown. V, J and clone size are taken as reported in that table, and D and trimming were inferred from the DNA itself. The sample table lists hundreds of thousands of clones, 88% of them with a count of one. Around 6.6% of the sample comes from the top ten.

CDR1 SGHTA and CDR2 FQGNSA are derived from the germline V gene. Trimming costs V 3 bases and J 0 bases, and their ends lie 3 bases apart. From its cysteine to its phenylalanine, the CDR3 spans 13 amino acids. The kept DNA is CDR3 alone, 39 bases in frame from the first base. This clone was counted between two and nine times. This clone's antigen is unknown. The record has no base qualities; no much larger clone is one base away. The study at large found these results: How much clinical and demographic metadata was included differed by source and by participant, and the metadata was provided uncurated.

One collaborating source in Seattle enrolled patients during active infection and followed them longitudinally through the course of disease. The collaborating institutions used their own protocols to collect whole blood in K2EDTA tubes. For TCRbeta analysis, collaborators shipped samples in one of three forms: frozen whole blood, isolated PBMCs, or DNA extracted from either of those sample types. The material sequenced was peripheral blood. The rearranged segments are TRBV7-2 and TRBJ2-4; no confident D gene assignment can be made. The origin of this receptor is a woman in her 70s with COVID-19, enrolled during active disease. The DNA sequence is TGTGCCAGCAGCTTTCTAGCCAAAAACATTCAGTACTTC. Its translation reads: CASSFLAKNIQYF.